This T cell receptor (beta chain) emerged from a study of CD8 T cells in ankylosing spondylitis. The study, taken as a whole, reports: Blood from ankylosing spondylitis patients appeared to carry a characteristic roughly 8-variant TCR beta motif. Disease-linked clones reportedly showed significant enrichment in matched ankylosing spondylitis synovial fluid. Earlier literature documents some of the motif variants in reactive arthritis synovial fluid and blood.

Quantitative 5'-RACE with molecular barcodes produced the TCR beta libraries. A single record per CDR3 protein comes from TCRdb applying MiXCR to the 5' RACE reads. This repertoire shows about 800,000 distinct CDR3 sequences, around 11% found once; its top ten account for just over 0.5%. The CDR3 length is 17 residues. With 0 bases removed from V and 3 bases from J, the gap between germline ends came to 15 bases. Germline loops: CDR1 MNHEY, CDR2 SVGEGT. A few counts support this clonotype. The antigen is not known. The V and J genes are TRBV6-2 or TRBV6-3 and TRBJ2-1, with D unclear. The origin of this receptor is a male donor with ankylosing spondylitis. Sequencing was done on a sample of blood, either unsorted or a sorted T cell fraction (not recorded which). The CDR3 nucleotides are TGTGCCAGCAGTTACTCGGAGAAGAATCTAAACTACAATGAGCAGTTCTTC. Its translation: CASSYSEKNLNYNEQFF.